The 19 T cell receptor beta chains below all came from one sample that was sequenced in a study of T cell changes during pregnancy in multiple sclerosis. Libraries were prepared by immunoSEQ multiplex PCR; TCRdb keeps only in-frame clonotypes and omits some of them. The repertoire holds 81,000 or so clones, about 90% seen once, with 3.5% in the top ten. The specimen comprised PBMCs, sampled in the first trimester of pregnancy. The receptors were sampled from a female donor in good health, serving as a control in a pregnancy study. Some clones in this sample may be carry-over from other donors' samples.

This clone has only one observation. This sequence joins TRBV11-2 and TRBJ2-1; TRBD2 aligns across 12 bases. There are 16 residues in the CDR3. Germline trimming cut 5 bases from V and 2 bases from J; bases unmatched to any gene: 4. The V gene's germline CDR1 is SGHAT and CDR2 FQNNGV. The CDR3 coding sequence is TGTGCCAGCAGCACGGGACTAGCGGGCCCCTACAATGAGCAGTTCTTC. It translates to CASSTGLAGPYNEQFF. Full variable domain (remainder filled in from reference TRBV11-2 and TRBJ2-1): EAGVAQSPRYKIIEKRQSVAFWCNPISGHATLYWYQQILGQGPKLLIQFQNNGVVDDSQLPKDRFSAERLKGVDSTLKIQPAKLEDSAVYLCASSTGLAGPYNEQFFGPGTRLTVL.

CDR3 amino acids: CASSLEVWDRVGSIYPLHF. CDR3 coding DNA: TGCGCCAGCAGCTTGGAGGTTTGGGACAGGGTCGGGTCCATTTATCCCCTCCACTTT. The V and J genes are TRBV5-1 and TRBJ1-6, with 9 nucleotides matching TRBD1. The CDR3 runs 19 residues. Losses at the gene ends were 0 bases for V and 13 bases for J; bases not matched to a gene: 20. From germline, CDR1 is SGHRS and CDR2 YFSETQ.

This chain uses TRBV7-9 with TRBJ2-2, with TRBD2 matching 13 bases. The trim removed 5 bases at V and 5 bases at J, leaving 5 bases unmatched. CDR1 is SEHNR and CDR2 is FQNEAQ in the germline V gene (reference sequence). The CDR3 length is 16 residues. CDR3 DNA: TGTGCCAGCAGCACCCGACTAGCGGGAGGTACCGGGGAGCTGTTTTTT. Translated, it gives CASSTRLAGGTGELFF.

CDR3 sequence: CASSSGTGVNSPLHF. CDR3 nucleotide sequence: TGCGCCAGCAGCTCCGGGACAGGGGTTAATTCACCCCTCCACTTT. This chain joins TRBV5-1 and TRBJ1-6; TRBD1 agrees at 10 bases. This CDR3 region has 15 residues. V shed 3 bases, J shed 6 bases, and the junction held 3 bases outside the gene matches. The germline gives CDR1 SGHRS, CDR2 YFSETQ.

This sequence joins TRBV19 and TRBJ2-3; 7 positions match TRBD2. With V trimmed by 5 bases and J by 0 bases, 11 bases remained unmatched. From germline, CDR1 is LNHDA and CDR2 SQIVND (reference sequence). CDR3 length: 17 residues. CDR3 DNA sequence: TGTGCCAGTAGTGTCCCGGGGAGGGGCTTTAGCACAGATACGCAGTATTTT. Translation gives CASSVPGRGFSTDTQYF. The whole variable domain, filled in from reference TRBV19 and TRBJ2-3, reads DGGITQSPKYLFRKEGQNVTLSCEQNLNHDAMYWYRQDPGQGLRLIYYSQIVNDFQKGDIAEGYSVSREKKESFPLTVTSAQKNPTAFYLCASSVPGRGFSTDTQYFGPGTRLTVL.

As concerns this clone: The same CDR3 can be traced to other DNA sequences in this sample. This chain links TRBV28 with TRBJ1-1, with TRBD1 identical over 7 bases. The length of the CDR3 is 15 residues. The V segment lost 5 bases and the J segment 0 bases; nucleotides outside the gene matches: 6. The V gene's germline CDR1 is MDHEN and CDR2 SYDVKM. In DNA, the CDR3 is TGTGCCAGCAGTACCCGACAGGGAATGAACACTGAAGCTTTCTTT. This sequence encodes CASSTRQGMNTEAFF.

This sequence joins TRBV6-5 and TRBJ1-2; 11 bases fit TRBD1. V shed 5 bases, J shed 8 bases, and the junction held 10 bases outside the gene matches. Germline CDR1 and CDR2: MNHEY and SVGAGI. This CDR3 region has 15 residues. CDR3 bases: TGTGCCAGCAGTCCCGGACAGGGGGCGCGTAGGGGCTACACCTTC. Protein product: CASSPGQGARRGYTF.

V usage is TRBV19 and J usage is TRBJ2-1; D ambiguous. Germline assignment: CDR1 LNHDA and CDR2 SQIVND (reference sequence). V was clipped by 5 bases and J by 9 bases, with 8 bases between them. The CDR3 is made up of 11 amino acids. The CDR3 DNA is TGTGCCAGTAGTGATCGTAGTGAGCAGTTCTTC. As protein: CASSDRSEQFF.

This chain links TRBV4-2 with TRBJ2-1; D remains unclear. Germline V CDR1 and CDR2: LGHNA, YNFKEQ. This CDR3 contains 14 residues. V lost 0 bases and J 5 bases, leaving 8 bases between the germline ends. The CDR3 coding sequence is TGTGCCAGCAGCCAAGATACACTAAACAATGAGCAGTTCTTC. The encoded protein is CASSQDTLNNEQFF.

The gene calls are TRBV5-1 and TRBJ2-5; TRBD1 aligns across 7 bases. V lost 4 bases and J lost 3; bases outside the gene matches: 3. Germline V gives CDR1 SGHRS, CDR2 YFSETQ. This CDR3 has 13 residues. The CDR3 nucleotides read TGCGCCAGCAGCGTGGGGACAGAAGAGACCCAGTACTTC. This codes for CASSVGTEETQYF.

The V and J genes are TRBV28 and TRBJ1-6; 8 nucleotides align to TRBD1. The CDR3 extends over 15 amino acids. The germline V gene encodes CDR1 MDHEN and CDR2 SYDVKM. V was clipped by 2 bases and J by 5 bases; unmatched bases: 2. Written as DNA, the CDR3 is TGTGCCAGCAGTTTAAGGACAGGGAATAATTCACCCCTCCACTTT. This gives the protein CASSLRTGNNSPLHF.

This sequence joins TRBV19 and TRBJ1-6, with TRBD1 matching 7 bases. The CDR3 is 15 residues long. Trimming cost V 6 bases and J 6 bases; bases outside gene matches: 8. Germline loops: CDR1 LNHDA, CDR2 SQIVND (reference sequence). CDR3 protein: CASSEGAGGNSPLHF. CDR3 DNA sequence: TGTGCCAGTAGCGAGGGGGCTGGTGGTAATTCACCCCTCCACTTT.

This rearrangement joins TRBV5-1 to TRBJ2-2; TRBD1 is a possible D gene (6 bases). The germline V and J ends were trimmed by 2 bases and 6 bases, with 14 bases remaining between them. The CDR3 totals 15 residues. Germline V lookup: CDR1 SGHRS, CDR2 YFSETQ. CDR3 loop: CASSFDLRGSGELFF. In nucleotides, the CDR3 is TGCGCCAGCAGCTTTGATCTCAGGGGTTCCGGGGAGCTGTTTTTT.

The rearrangement joins TRBV25-1 to TRBJ2-2; 8 positions agree with TRBD1. V lost 4 bases to trimming and J lost 6 bases; unmatched junction nucleotides: 7. The CDR3 covers 15 residues. Germline V gives CDR1 MGHDK, CDR2 SYGVNS. For the CDR3, the DNA is TGTGCCAGCAGTGGGTGGACAGGGACTGCCGGGGAGCTGTTTTTT. Its protein product is CASSGWTGTAGELFF.

The chain is built from TRBV19 and TRBJ2-1; 14 bases agree with TRBD2. CDR3 size: 15 residues. V lost 3 bases to trimming and J lost 7 bases; unmatched junction nucleotides: 2. In germline, CDR1 is LNHDA, CDR2 SQIVND (reference sequence). The CDR3 DNA reads as TGTGCCAGTAGTATTGGACTAGCGGGAGGAAATGAGCAGTTCTTC. Translating gives CASSIGLAGGNEQFF.

The chain uses TRBV5-1 and TRBJ2-1; D is uncertain. This CDR3 spans 13 amino acids. Germline CDR1 and CDR2: SGHRS and YFSETQ. The V gene lost 2 bases and the J gene lost 10 bases, with 13 bases spanning the gap. The CDR3 bases are TGCGCCAGCAGCTTCCAGCCACTAAACGAGCAGTTCTTC. Translating it yields CASSFQPLNEQFF.

The gene calls are TRBV7-2 and TRBJ2-1; D might be TRBD1 (5 bases). Germline values: CDR1 SGHTA, CDR2 FQGNSA. This CDR3 contains 14 residues. The V and J ends lost 5 bases and 6 bases respectively, with 14 bases between them. The CDR3 reads CASSPRWGSNEQFF. For the CDR3, the DNA is TGTGCCAGCAGCCCCCGGTGGGGCTCCAATGAGCAGTTCTTC. Drawing the rest from reference TRBV7-2 and TRBJ2-1, the complete variable domain is GAGVSQSPSNKVTEKGKDVELRCDPISGHTALYWYRQSLGQGLEFLIYFQGNSAPDKSGLPSDRFSAERTGGSVSTLTIQRTQQEDSAVYLCASSPRWGSNEQFFGPGTRLTVL.

This rearrangement joins TRBV18 to TRBJ2-3; 8 bases align to TRBD1. This CDR3 region has 14 residues. Trimming took 6 bases from V and 0 from J; bases not matched to a gene: 2. Germline V CDR1 and CDR2: KGHSH, LQKENI. The CDR3 is CASSTGGSTDTQYF. The CDR3 DNA sequence: TGTGCCAGCTCCACAGGGGGTAGCACAGATACGCAGTATTTT. Using reference TRBV18 and TRBJ2-3 for the parts outside the CDR3, the full variable domain is NAGVMQNPRHLVRRRGQEARLRCSPMKGHSHVYWYRQLPEEGLKFMVYLQKENIIDESGMPKERFSAEFPKEGPSILRIQQVVRGDSAAYFCASSTGGSTDTQYFGPGTRLTVL.

The chain joins TRBV7-3 to TRBJ2-3; 10 bases are a match to TRBD2. Trimming cost V 3 bases and J 3 bases; bases outside gene matches: 3. Germline CDR1 SGHTA, CDR2 FQGTGA. There are 15 residues in the CDR3. CDR3: CASSLLAGDTDTQYF. The CDR3 nucleotides read TGTGCCAGCAGCTTGCTAGCGGGAGATACAGATACGCAGTATTTT.